Listed below are T cell receptor beta chains from one sample, sequenced in a study of T cells in Graves' hyperthyroidism and ophthalmopathy. TCRdb independently ran MiXCR on the multiplex PCR reads; one entry per CDR3 protein. In the table there are about 600,000 distinct CDR3 sequences, about 14% of which are singletons. Sequencing input: blood. These receptors all come from a woman younger than 35 with Graves' ophthalmopathy. The CDR3 runs from the conserved cysteine through the conserved F or W. The order of the fields is CDR3 DNA, CDR3 protein, D gene, clone size, J gene, V gene. A D gene is named only where the DNA matches it firmly. Some rows have no size entry. The others give once, few or many, or a class for an expanded clone.

TGTGCCAGCAGTGGGACTAGCGGGAGGTGGGAGACCTACGAGCAGTACTTC	CASSGTSGRWETYEQYF	TRBD2	NA	TRBJ2-7	TRBV25-1
TGTGCCAGCAGCCCTTGGACAGGGGGCGAGGTGGCCGAGCAGTACTTC	CASSPWTGGEVAEQYF	TRBD1	many	TRBJ2-7	TRBV6-1
TGTGCCAGCAGCCGAACAACTGGGACAAGCTACGAGCAGTACTTC	CASSRTTGTSYEQYF	NA	many	TRBJ2-7	TRBV6-2/TRBV6-3
TGTGCCAGCAGTTTCCACAAGACAGGGGGCTCCTACAATGAGCAGTTCTTC	CASSFHKTGGSYNEQFF	TRBD1	NA	TRBJ2-1	TRBV7-9
TGTGCCAGCAGCCCCGTGGGTGTGGGCGGGGGACAAGAGACCCAGTACTTC	CASSPVGVGGGQETQYF	TRBD2	many	TRBJ2-5	TRBV7-2
TGTGCCAGCAGCCCGGGACTACGAAGCACAGATACGCAGTATTTT	CASSPGLRSTDTQYF	TRBD2	many	TRBJ2-3	TRBV3-1
TGTGCCACTGGTCGGCAATTCGATCAGCCCCAGCATTTT	CATGRQFDQPQHF	NA	many	TRBJ1-5	TRBV28
TGTGCCAGCAGCTTAGAGGGGTGGTCCTATAATTCACCCCTCCACTTT	CASSLEGWSYNSPLHF	NA	many	TRBJ1-6	TRBV11-2
TGTGCCAGCAGTCCGACAGGGGCGGACACTGAAGCTTTCTTT	CASSPTGADTEAFF	TRBD1	many	TRBJ1-1	TRBV27
TGCAGTGCTTGGACAGGGCCTACCGCAGATACGCAGTATTTT	CSAWTGPTADTQYF	TRBD1	NA	TRBJ2-3	TRBV20-1
TGTGCCAGCAGCCAAAAACAGGGTTCGAACACTGAAGCTTTCTTT	CASSQKQGSNTEAFF	NA	NA	TRBJ1-1	TRBV5-4
TGCAGCGTTGAAGAAGGACAGGGGGCATTCGCGCCCCTCCACTTT	CSVEEGQGAFAPLHF	TRBD1	few	TRBJ1-6	TRBV29-1
TGCGCCAGCAGCCAAGATCGCCCCCTCGACAGGGAGGGAGCTTTCTTT	CASSQDRPLDREGAFF	TRBD1	many	TRBJ1-1	TRBV4-1
TGCAGCGCCCCCCCCCACGGGAGGCCCTACAATGAGCAGTTCTTC	CSAPPHGRPYNEQFF	TRBD2	many	TRBJ2-1	TRBV29-1
TGTGCCAGCAGCTTAAGTGGGTACCAAGAGACCCAGTACTTC	CASSLSGYQETQYF	NA	many	TRBJ2-5	TRBV7-3
TGTGCCAGCAGCTTACCGGGCACTGAAGCTTTCTTT	CASSLPGTEAFF	NA	many	TRBJ1-1	TRBV7-3
TGTGCCAGCAGTTCCGGGACGTTGAACACTGAAGCTTTCTTT	CASSSGTLNTEAFF	NA	many	TRBJ1-1	TRBV7-9
TGTGCCACCAGCCCGGACTTAACTAGGGGGGAGCTGTTTTTT	CATSPDLTRGELFF	NA	few	TRBJ2-2	TRBV24-1
TGCAGCGTTGAAGGTGGGGACAGGGAAGATGGCTACACCTTC	CSVEGGDREDGYTF	TRBD1	many	TRBJ1-2	TRBV29-1
TGTGCCAGCTCAGAAGGGGCTGGTCAGCCCCAGCATTTT	CASSEGAGQPQHF	NA	many	TRBJ1-5	TRBV18